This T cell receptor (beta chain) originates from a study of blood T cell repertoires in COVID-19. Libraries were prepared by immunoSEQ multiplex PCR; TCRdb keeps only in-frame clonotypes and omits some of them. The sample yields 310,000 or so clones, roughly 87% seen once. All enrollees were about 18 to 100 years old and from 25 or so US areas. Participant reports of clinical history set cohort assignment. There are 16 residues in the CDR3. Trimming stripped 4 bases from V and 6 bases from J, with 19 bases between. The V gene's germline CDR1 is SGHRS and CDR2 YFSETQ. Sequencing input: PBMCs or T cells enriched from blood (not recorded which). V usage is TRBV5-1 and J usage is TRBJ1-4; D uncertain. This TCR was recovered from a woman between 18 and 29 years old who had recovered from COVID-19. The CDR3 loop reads CASSPTPGETDEKLFF. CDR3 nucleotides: TGCGCCAGCAGCCCAACCCCCGGGGAGACTGATGAAAAACTGTTTTTT. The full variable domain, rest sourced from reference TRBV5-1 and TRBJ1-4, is KAGVTQTPRYLIKTRGQQVTLSCSPISGHRSVSWYQQTPGQGLQFLFEYFSETQRNKGNFPGRFSGRQFSNSRSEMNVSTLELGDSALYLCASSPTPGETDEKLFFGSGTQLSVL.